This TCR beta chain appears in the sequencing data of a study of tumor and adjacent non-tumor tissue in lung cancer. RNA was extracted from bulk tissue without any cell sorting. Distant lung tissue was collected more than 3 cm away from the tumor edge. Newly diagnosed lung cancer patients had thoracic surgery in China, August–late 2014, without prior chemotherapy. Overall study findings and caveats: Higher tumor TCR diversity was associated with shorter survival. Tumor repertoires had a smaller top 100 clone share than normal lung.

The library came from three nested PCR rounds adapted from ARM-PCR protocols. TCRdb re-called the multiplex PCR reads through MiXCR, storing one row per CDR3 protein. The sample records about 60,000 distinct CDR3 sequences, roughly 57% being singletons. The CDR3 sequence is 17 residues long. CDR1 and CDR2 from the germline V gene are MNHNS and SASEGT. Points on this clonotype: Antigen: not known. Its ends do not fully match the called genes, so a read error is possible.

The chain uses TRBV6-1 and TRBJ2-6; tentative D call: TRBD1 (5 bases). The sequence came from a man aged 65 to 79 with non-small cell lung cancer. Sequencing was performed on distant non-tumor lung tissue. DNA of the CDR3: TGTGCCAGCAGTGATACGAGGCAGCGCTCTGGGGCCAACGTCTTGACTTTC. Translated: CASSDTRQRSGANVLTF.